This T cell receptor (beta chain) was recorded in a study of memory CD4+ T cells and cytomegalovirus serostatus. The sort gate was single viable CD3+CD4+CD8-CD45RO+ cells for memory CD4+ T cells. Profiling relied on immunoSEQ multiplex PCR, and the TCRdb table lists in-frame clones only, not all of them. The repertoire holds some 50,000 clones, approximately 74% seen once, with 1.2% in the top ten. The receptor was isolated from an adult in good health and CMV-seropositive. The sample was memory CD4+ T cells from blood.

The DNA for the CDR3 is TGTGCCAGCGCCGGGACAGGGAACTACAATGAGCAGTTCTTC. As protein: CASAGTGNYNEQFF. This chain links TRBV6-1 with TRBJ2-1; 9 nucleotides agree with TRBD1. The CDR3 has 14 residues. Germline CDR1 is MNHNS and CDR2 is SASEGT. V shed 8 bases, J shed 3 bases, and the junction held 5 bases outside the gene matches.